The clone carrying this T cell receptor (beta chain) has just one count. The CDR3 consists of 16 residues. CDR1 and CDR2 (germline): SGHDT, YYEEEE. The ends lost 4 bases at V and 3 bases at J; junction bases unmatched: 9. The sample originates from a study of blood T cell repertoires in COVID-19. The repertoire was sequenced with immunoSEQ multiplex PCR; TCRdb's copy has only in-frame clones and lacks some. The sample lists hundreds of thousands of clones; more than 70% were seen once. This chain connects TRBV5-6 to TRBJ2-1; 8 nucleotides align to TRBD2. This receptor was taken from a woman in her sixties or seventies with COVID-19, enrolled during active disease. The sample comprised peripheral blood. The CDR3 reads CASSLVAGTNYNEQFF. For the CDR3, the DNA is TGTGCCAGCAGCCTCGTAGCGGGGACTAACTACAATGAGCAGTTCTTC.